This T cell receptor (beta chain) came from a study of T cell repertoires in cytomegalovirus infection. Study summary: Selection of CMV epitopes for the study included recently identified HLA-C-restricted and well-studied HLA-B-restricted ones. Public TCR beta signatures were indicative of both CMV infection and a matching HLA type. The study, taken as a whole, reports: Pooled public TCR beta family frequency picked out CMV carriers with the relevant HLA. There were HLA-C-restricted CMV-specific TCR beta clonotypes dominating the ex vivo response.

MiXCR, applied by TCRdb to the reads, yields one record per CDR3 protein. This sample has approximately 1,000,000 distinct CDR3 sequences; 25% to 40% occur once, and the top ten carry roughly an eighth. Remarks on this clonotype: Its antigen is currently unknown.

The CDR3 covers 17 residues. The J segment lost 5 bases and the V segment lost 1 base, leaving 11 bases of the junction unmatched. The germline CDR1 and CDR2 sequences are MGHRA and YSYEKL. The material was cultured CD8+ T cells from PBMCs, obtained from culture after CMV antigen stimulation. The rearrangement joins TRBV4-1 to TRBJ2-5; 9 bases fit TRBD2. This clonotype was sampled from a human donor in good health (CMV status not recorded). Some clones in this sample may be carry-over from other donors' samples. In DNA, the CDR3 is TGCGCCAGCAGCCAAGGATATCTTCGCGGGGGGGGGGAGACCCAGTACTTC. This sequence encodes CASSQGYLRGGGETQYF.